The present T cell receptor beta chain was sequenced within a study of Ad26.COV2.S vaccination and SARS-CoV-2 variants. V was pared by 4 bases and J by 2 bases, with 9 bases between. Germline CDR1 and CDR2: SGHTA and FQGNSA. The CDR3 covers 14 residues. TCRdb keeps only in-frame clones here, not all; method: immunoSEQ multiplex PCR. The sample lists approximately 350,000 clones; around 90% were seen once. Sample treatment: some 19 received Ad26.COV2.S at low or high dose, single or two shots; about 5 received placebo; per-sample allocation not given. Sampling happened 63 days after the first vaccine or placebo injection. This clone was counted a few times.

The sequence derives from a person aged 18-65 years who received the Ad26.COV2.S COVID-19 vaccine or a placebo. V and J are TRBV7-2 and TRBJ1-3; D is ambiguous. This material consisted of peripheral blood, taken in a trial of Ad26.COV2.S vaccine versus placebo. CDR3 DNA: TGTGCCAGCAGCTGGACCAGAGCTGGAAACACCATATATTTT. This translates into CASSWTRAGNTIYF.